This is a list of T cell receptor beta chains from one sample in a study of T cell changes during pregnancy in multiple sclerosis. Produced via immunoSEQ multiplex PCR; TCRdb's table is partial and in-frame only. The sample yields 75,000 to 100,000 clones, 91% seen once. The input for sequencing was peripheral blood, taken after pregnancy. Receptor source: a female donor in good health, enrolled as a control in a pregnancy study. Each CDR3 is given with its conserved first and last residue. Each record gives: J gene, clone size, D gene, V gene, CDR3 length, CDR3 DNA, CDR3 protein. A D gene is named only where the DNA matches it firmly. Not every row has a clone size; where given, it reads once, few, many or a size class.

>TRBJ1-2|NA|NA|TRBV28|14
TGTGCCAGCAGTGATACAGGTACTAACTATGGCTACACCTTC
CASSDTGTNYGYTF
>TRBJ1-6|NA|TRBD1|TRBV30|20
TGTGCCTGCCCTTTTCGAGGGACAGGGAGTAGAAGCTCCTATAATTCACCCCTCCACTTT
CACPFRGTGSRSSYNSPLHF
>TRBJ1-2|few|TRBD1|TRBV7-9|15
TGTGCCAGCAGTCTTTCCGGGACAGGGGGGTATGGCTACACCTTC
CASSLSGTGGYGYTF
>TRBJ1-2|NA|NA|TRBV28|13
TGTGCCAGCCAAGCCGGGGGGAACTATGGCTACACCTTC
CASQAGGNYGYTF
>TRBJ2-2|NA|TRBD2|TRBV19|15
TGTGCCACCCGGGGGGGCCGTCTGGTAGTAGGGGAGCTGTTTTTT
CATRGGRLVVGELFF
>TRBJ1-2|NA|NA|TRBV6-5|12
TGTGCCAGCAGTAAAAGGACAGAAGGCTACACCTTC
CASSKRTEGYTF
>TRBJ2-5|NA|NA|TRBV7-2|12
TGTGCCAGCAGCTTGAGTCGGGAGACCCAGTACTTC
CASSLSRETQYF
>TRBJ2-7|NA|NA|TRBV18|14
TGTGCCAGCTCACCGAGTAAGATAGCCTACGAGCAGTACTTC
CASSPSKIAYEQYF
>TRBJ1-2|NA|NA|TRBV5-4|13
TGTGCCAGCAGCATAGGAGAGGGCTATGGCTACACCTTC
CASSIGEGYGYTF
>TRBJ1-2|few|NA|TRBV6-5|15
TGTGCCAGCAGTTACTCCCGGACAGCCTTCTATGGCTACACCTTC
CASSYSRTAFYGYTF
>TRBJ2-5|NA|TRBD2|TRBV9|16
TGTGCCAGCAGCGTAGAGGACGGGGGGGCCGGGGAGACCCAGTACTTC
CASSVEDGGAGETQYF